This T cell receptor (beta chain) was profiled in a study of CD4 and CD8 cells across lung adenocarcinoma regions. Turning to this clonotype: One end of the junction fails to match germline, which may point to a read error.

Via MiXCR, TCRdb re-called the PCR reads, giving one row per CDR3 protein. The table lists 15,000 or so distinct CDR3 sequences, around 45% of them singletons. From germline, CDR1 is MNHNS and CDR2 SASEGT. The CDR3 contains 14 residues. The patients had localized lung adenocarcinoma, a non-small cell subtype. This sequence originates from a male donor with lung adenocarcinoma. The CD4 and CD8 labels of this study may be unreliable. The specimen was CD4+ T cells from the center of a lung tumor. The chain employs TRBV6-1 and TRBJ2-4; perhaps TRBD2 as D (7 bases). The assigned J gene may be wrong: the sequence end matches TRBJ2-3 better. DNA for the CDR3: TGTGGCAGCAAGGGGGGGCGAGTCAAAGATATGCAGTATTTT. Its translation: CGSKGGRVKDMQYF.